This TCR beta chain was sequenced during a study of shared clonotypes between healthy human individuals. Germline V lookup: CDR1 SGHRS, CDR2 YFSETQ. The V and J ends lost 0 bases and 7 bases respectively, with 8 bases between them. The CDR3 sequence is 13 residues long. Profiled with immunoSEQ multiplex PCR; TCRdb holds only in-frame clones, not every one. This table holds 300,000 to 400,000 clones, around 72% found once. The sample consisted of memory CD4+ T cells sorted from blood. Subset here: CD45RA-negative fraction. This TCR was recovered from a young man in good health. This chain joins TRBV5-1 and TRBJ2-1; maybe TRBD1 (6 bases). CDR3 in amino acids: CASSLVRGNEQFF. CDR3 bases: TGCGCCAGCAGCTTGGTCAGGGGAAATGAGCAGTTCTTC.